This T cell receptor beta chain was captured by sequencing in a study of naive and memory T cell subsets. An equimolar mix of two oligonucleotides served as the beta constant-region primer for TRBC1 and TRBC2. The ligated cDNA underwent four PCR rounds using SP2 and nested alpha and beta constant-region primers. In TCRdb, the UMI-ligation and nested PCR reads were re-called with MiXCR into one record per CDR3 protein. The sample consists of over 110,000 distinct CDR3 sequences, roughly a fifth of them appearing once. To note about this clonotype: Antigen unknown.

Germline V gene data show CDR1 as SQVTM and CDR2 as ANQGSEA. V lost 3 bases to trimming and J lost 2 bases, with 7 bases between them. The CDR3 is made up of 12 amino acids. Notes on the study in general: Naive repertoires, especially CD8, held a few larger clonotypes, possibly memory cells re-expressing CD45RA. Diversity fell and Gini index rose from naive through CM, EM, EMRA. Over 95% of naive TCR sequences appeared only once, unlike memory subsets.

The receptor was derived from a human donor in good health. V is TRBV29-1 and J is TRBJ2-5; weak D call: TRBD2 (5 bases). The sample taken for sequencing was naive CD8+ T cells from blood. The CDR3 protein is CSVEDLQETQYF. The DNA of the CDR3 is TGCAGCGTTGAGGACTTACAAGAGACCCAGTACTTC.